What follows is one T cell receptor (beta chain) and its context. The data originate from a study of T cell changes during pregnancy in multiple sclerosis. Per germline, CDR1 MNHEY and CDR2 SMNVEV (reference sequence). This CDR3 region has 15 residues. Trimming took 4 bases from V and 3 from J; bases not matched to a gene: 5. The method was immunoSEQ multiplex PCR; TCRdb's version includes in-frame clones alone and lacks a portion of them. The table lists over 50,000 clones, 75% to 95% of them singletons. The starting material was peripheral blood, obtained in the first trimester of pregnancy. The V call is TRBV27, the J call TRBJ1-4; 7 bases line up with TRBD1. The source is a female donor in good health, enrolled as a control in a pregnancy study. The CDR3 reads CASSSRRGPNEKLFF. CDR3 DNA: TGTGCCAGCAGTTCCCGGAGGGGGCCTAATGAAAAACTGTTTTTT.